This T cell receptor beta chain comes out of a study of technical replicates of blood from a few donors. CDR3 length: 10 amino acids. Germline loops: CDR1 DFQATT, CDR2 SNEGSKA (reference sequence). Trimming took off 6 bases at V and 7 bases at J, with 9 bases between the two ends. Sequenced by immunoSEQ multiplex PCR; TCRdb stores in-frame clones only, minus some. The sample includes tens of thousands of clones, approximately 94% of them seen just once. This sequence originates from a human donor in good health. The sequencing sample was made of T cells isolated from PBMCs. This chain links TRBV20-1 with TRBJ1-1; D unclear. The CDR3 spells CSATVGEAFF. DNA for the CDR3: TGCAGTGCCACTGTCGGTGAAGCTTTCTTT.